This is a list of T cell receptor beta chains from one sample in a study of cytomegalovirus exposure and HLA in healthy donors. Repertoires were generated with immunoSEQ multiplex PCR, while TCRdb's copy carries only in-frame clones and drops some. The data contain about 160,000 clones, around 80% of them singletons. Sequenced input: PBMCs. The receptors were sampled from a woman in her thirties in good health and CMV-seropositive. Each CDR3 is given with its conserved first and last residue. The D gene is left open where the match is weak. Clone size appears in some rows only: once, few, many, or a class for an expanded clone.

J gene | V gene | clone size | D gene | CDR3 protein | CDR3 DNA
TRBJ2-2 | TRBV6-5 | . | . | CASRPGTPYTGELFF | TGTGCCAGCAGACCCGGGACTCCCTACACCGGGGAGCTGTTTTTT
TRBJ1-2 | TRBV7-2 | . | TRBD1 | CASSLVPGGRIGYGYTF | TGTGCCAGCAGCTTAGTACCAGGGGGCAGAATAGGTTATGGCTACACCTTC
TRBJ1-2 | TRBV18 | . | TRBD1 | CASSYDRGNYGYTF | TGTGCCAGCTCATATGACAGGGGTAACTATGGCTACACCTTC
TRBJ1-3 | TRBV28 | . | . | CASSPWSVSGNTIYF | TGTGCCAGCAGCCCTTGGAGTGTCTCTGGAAACACCATATATTTT
TRBJ1-1 | TRBV19 | . | . | CASSTEVRNEAFF | TGTGCCAGTAGTACCGAGGTTCGGAATGAAGCTTTCTTT
TRBJ1-6 | TRBV2 | . | TRBD1 | CASNRQGARNSPLHF | TGTGCCAGCAATAGACAGGGGGCAAGGAATTCACCCCTCCACTTT
TRBJ2-3 | TRBV5-1 | once | TRBD1 | CASSLQGAVDTQYF | TGCGCCAGCAGCTTACAGGGGGCTGTGGATACGCAGTATTTT
TRBJ2-7 | TRBV28 | . | TRBD1 | CASSPPEGQASYEQYF | TGTGCCAGCAGTCCGCCGGAAGGACAGGCGTCCTACGAGCAGTACTTC
TRBJ1-1 | TRBV9 | . | TRBD1 | CASSVAYRGNTEAFF | TGTGCCAGCAGCGTAGCTTACAGGGGTAACACTGAAGCTTTCTTT
TRBJ2-3 | TRBV10-3 | . | TRBD2 | CAISEGAGGPSTQYF | TGTGCCATCAGCGAGGGAGCGGGGGGGCCGTCTACGCAGTATTTT
TRBJ1-6 | TRBV30 | . | TRBD1 | CAWSTGTGGSPLHF | TGTGCCTGGAGTACCGGGACAGGGGGTTCACCCCTCCACTTT
TRBJ2-5 | TRBV5-4 | . | TRBD2 | CASSPTSGGLQETQYF | TGTGCCAGCAGCCCGACTAGCGGGGGGCTCCAAGAGACCCAGTACTTC
TRBJ2-7 | TRBV7-2 | few | . | CASSVTGIGTEQYF | TGTGCCAGCAGCGTCACAGGGATCGGGACCGAGCAGTACTTC